This record concerns one T cell receptor (beta chain) sequence. No antigen is known for it. Via MiXCR, TCRdb re-called the reads, giving one row per CDR3 protein. The sample carries roughly 500,000 distinct CDR3 sequences, about 15% recorded once. This CDR3 has 15 residues. Germline trimming cut 5 bases from V and 3 bases from J; bases unmatched to any gene: 9. Germline V gene lookup returns CDR1 SEHNR and CDR2 FQNEAQ (reference sequence). The data were obtained in a study of T cell repertoires in cytomegalovirus infection. Study context: Indications came from public TCR beta signatures; they pointed to CMV infection and to a matching HLA type.

Notes on the study in general: The cumulative frequency of public TCR beta families identified carriers of CMV plus the relevant HLA. Dominating the ex vivo response were TCR beta clonotypes that were CMV-specific and HLA-C-restricted.

The chain uses TRBV7-9 and TRBJ1-1; 7 nucleotides agree with TRBD1. The sequence was obtained from a human donor in good health (CMV status not recorded). Some clones in this sample may be carry-over from other donors' samples. Sequenced sample: CD8+ T cells from PBMCs. The CDR3: CASSPTRTGDTEAFF. The CDR3 nucleotides read TGTGCCAGCAGCCCAACAAGGACAGGCGACACTGAAGCTTTCTTT.